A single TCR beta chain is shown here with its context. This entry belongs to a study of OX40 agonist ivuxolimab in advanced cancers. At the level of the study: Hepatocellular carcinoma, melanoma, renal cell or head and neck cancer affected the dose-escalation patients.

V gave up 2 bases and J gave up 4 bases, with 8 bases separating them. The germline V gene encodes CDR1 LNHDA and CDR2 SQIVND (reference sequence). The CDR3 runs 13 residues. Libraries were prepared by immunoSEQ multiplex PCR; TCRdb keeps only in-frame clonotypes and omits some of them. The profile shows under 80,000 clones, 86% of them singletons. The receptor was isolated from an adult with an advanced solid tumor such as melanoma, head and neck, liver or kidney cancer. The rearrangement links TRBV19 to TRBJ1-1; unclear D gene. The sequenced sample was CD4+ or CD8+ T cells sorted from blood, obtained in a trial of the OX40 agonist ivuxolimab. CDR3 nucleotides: TGTGCCAGTAGTATATCGAGGCCCACTGAAGCTTTCTTT. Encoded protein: CASSISRPTEAFF.